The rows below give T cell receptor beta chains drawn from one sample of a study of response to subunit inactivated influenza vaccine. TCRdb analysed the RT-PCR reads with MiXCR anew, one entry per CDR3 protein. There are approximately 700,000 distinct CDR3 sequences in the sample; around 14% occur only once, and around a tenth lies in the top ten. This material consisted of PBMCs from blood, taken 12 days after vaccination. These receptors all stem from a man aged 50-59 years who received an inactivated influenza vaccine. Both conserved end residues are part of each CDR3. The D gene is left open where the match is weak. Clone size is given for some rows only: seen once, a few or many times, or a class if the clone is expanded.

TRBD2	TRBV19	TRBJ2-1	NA	CASSDVAGVRSNEQFF	TGTGCCAGTAGCGACGTAGCGGGAGTGAGGTCTAATGAGCAGTTCTTC
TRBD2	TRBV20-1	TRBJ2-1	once	CSARTSGRTAEQFF	TGCAGTGCCCGGACTAGCGGGAGAACTGCTGAGCAGTTCTTC
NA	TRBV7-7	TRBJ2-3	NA	CASSLGLYADTQYF	TGTGCTAGCAGCCTTGGACTTTACGCAGATACGCAGTATTTT
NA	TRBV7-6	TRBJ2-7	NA	CASSLEGGGRRGYEQYF	TGTGCCAGCAGCTTAGAGGGTGGGGGGCGCCGCGGCTACGAGCAGTACTTC
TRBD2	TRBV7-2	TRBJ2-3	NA	CASSYSGDTDTQYF	TGTGCCAGCAGCTATAGCGGGGACACAGATACGCAGTATTTT
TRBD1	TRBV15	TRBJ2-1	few	CATRRTGSNEQFF	TGTGCCACCAGACGGACAGGGTCAAATGAGCAGTTCTTC
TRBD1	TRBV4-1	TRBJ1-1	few	CASSQAGQMNTEAFF	TGCGCCAGCAGCCAAGCGGGACAGATGAACACTGAAGCTTTCTTT
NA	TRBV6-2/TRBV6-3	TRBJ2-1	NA	CASSRGQGLSYNEQFF	TGTGCCAGCAGTAGGGGCCAGGGCTTGTCCTACAATGAGCAGTTCTTC
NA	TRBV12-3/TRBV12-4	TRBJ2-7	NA	CASSLDWRYEQYF	TGTGCCAGCAGCCTAGACTGGCGCTACGAGCAGTACTTC
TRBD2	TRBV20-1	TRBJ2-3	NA	CSASRRLADTDTQYF	TGCAGTGCTAGTCGTCGACTAGCCGACACAGATACGCAGTATTTT
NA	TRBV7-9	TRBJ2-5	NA	CASSLGRGTQTQYF	TGTGCCAGCAGCTTAGGTCGAGGCACACAGACCCAGTACTTC
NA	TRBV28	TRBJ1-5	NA	CASSLEVNNQPQHF	TGTGCCAGCAGTTTAGAGGTAAACAATCAGCCCCAGCATTTT
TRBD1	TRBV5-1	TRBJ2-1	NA	CASSPSVSPGTVYNEQFF	TGCGCCAGCAGCCCATCAGTTTCTCCCGGGACAGTCTACAATGAGCAGTTCTTC
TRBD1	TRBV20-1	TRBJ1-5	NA	CSASGQGARGSNQPQHF	TGCAGTGCTTCAGGACAGGGGGCGAGAGGGAGCAATCAGCCCCAGCATTTT
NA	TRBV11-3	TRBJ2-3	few	CASSLVASGLDTQYF	TGTGCCAGCAGCTTAGTAGCCTCAGGGCTAGATACGCAGTATTTT
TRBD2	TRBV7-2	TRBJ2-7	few	CASSWTSGSLSYEQYF	TGTGCCAGCAGCTGGACTAGCGGGAGCCTCTCCTACGAGCAGTACTTC
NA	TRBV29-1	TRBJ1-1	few	CSVLNTEAFF	TGCAGCGTGCTGAACACTGAAGCTTTCTTT